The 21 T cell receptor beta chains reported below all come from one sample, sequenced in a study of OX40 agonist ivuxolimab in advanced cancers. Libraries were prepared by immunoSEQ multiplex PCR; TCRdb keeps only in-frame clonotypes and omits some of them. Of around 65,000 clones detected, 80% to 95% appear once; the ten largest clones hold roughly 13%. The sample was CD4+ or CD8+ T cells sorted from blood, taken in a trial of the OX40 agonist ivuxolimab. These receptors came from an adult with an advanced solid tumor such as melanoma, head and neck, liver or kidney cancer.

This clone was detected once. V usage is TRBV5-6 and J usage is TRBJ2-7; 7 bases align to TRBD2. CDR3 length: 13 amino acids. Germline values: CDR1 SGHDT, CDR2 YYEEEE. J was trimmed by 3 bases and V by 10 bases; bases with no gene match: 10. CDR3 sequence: CAPGGWGNYEQYF. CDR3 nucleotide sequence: TGTGCCCCCGGGGGGTGGGGGAACTACGAGCAGTACTTC.

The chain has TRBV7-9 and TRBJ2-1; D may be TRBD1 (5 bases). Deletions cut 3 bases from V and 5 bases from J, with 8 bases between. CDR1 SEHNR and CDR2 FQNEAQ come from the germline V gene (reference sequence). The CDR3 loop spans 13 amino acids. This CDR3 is CASSLTVNNEQFF. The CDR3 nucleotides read TGTGCCAGCAGCTTGACAGTAAACAATGAGCAGTTCTTC.

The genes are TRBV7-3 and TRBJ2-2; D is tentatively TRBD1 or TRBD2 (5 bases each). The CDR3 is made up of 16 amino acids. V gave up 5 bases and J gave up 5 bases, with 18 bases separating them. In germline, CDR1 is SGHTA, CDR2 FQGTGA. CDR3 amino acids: CASSPGPQGRTGELFF. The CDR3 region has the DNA TGTGCCAGCAGCCCGGGGCCCCAAGGAAGGACCGGGGAGCTGTTTTTT.

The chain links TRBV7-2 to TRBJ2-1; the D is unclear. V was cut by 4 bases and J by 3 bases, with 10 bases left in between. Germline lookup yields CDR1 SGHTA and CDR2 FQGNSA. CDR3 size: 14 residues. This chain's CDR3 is CASSSEWGYNEQFF. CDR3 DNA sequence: TGTGCCAGCAGCTCGGAGTGGGGCTACAATGAGCAGTTCTTC.

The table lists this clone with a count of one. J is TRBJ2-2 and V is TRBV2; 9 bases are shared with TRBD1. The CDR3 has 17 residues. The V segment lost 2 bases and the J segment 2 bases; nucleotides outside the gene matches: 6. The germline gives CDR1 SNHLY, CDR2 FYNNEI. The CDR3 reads CASSEPRDRVNTGELFF. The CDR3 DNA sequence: TGTGCCAGCAGTGAACCCCGGGACAGGGTAAACACCGGGGAGCTGTTTTTT.

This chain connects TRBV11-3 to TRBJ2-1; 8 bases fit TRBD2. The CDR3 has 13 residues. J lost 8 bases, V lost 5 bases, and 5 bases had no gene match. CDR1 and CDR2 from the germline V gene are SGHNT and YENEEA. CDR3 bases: TGTGCCAGCAGCCCGGGGGGGGCCGATGAGCAGTTCTTC. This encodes CASSPGGADEQFF. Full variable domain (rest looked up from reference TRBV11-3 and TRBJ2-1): EAGVVQSPRYKIIEKKQPVAFWCNPISGHNTLYWYLQNLGQGPELLIRYENEEAVDDSQLPKDRFSAERLKGVDSTLKIQPAELGDSAVYLCASSPGGADEQFFGPGTRLTVL.

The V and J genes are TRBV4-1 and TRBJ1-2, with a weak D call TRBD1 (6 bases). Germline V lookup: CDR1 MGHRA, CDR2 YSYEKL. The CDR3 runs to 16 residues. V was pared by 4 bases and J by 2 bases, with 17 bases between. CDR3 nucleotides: TGCGCCAGCAGCCTCCCTGAGACAGGCGACAACTATGGCTACACCTTC. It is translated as CASSLPETGDNYGYTF.

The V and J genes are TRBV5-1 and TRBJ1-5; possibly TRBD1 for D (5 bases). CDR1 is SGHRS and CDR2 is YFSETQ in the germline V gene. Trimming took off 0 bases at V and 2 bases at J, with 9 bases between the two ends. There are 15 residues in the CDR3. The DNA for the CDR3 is TGCGCCAGCAGCTTGGCCGGGGGTGGCAATCAGCCCCAGCATTTT. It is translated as CASSLAGGGNQPQHF.

The CDR3 protein is CASSYGQSNEKLFF. The DNA for the CDR3 is TGTGCCAGCAGCTATGGACAGAGTAATGAAAAACTGTTTTTT. This sequence joins TRBV7-8 and TRBJ1-4; D is perhaps TRBD1 (6 bases). Trimming removed 4 bases from V and 4 bases from J, with 10 bases in between. The CDR3 runs to 14 residues. The germline CDR1 and CDR2 sequences are SGHVS and FQNEAQ.

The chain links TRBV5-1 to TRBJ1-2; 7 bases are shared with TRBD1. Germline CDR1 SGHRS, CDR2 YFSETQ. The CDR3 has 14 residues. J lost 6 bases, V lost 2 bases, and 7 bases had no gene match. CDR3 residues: CASSLRTGGDGYTF. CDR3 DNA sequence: TGCGCCAGCAGCTTAAGGACAGGCGGGGATGGCTACACCTTC. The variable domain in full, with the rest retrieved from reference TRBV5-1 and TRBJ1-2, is KAGVTQTPRYLIKTRGQQVTLSCSPISGHRSVSWYQQTPGQGLQFLFEYFSETQRNKGNFPGRFSGRQFSNSRSEMNVSTLELGDSALYLCASSLRTGGDGYTFGSGTRLTVV.

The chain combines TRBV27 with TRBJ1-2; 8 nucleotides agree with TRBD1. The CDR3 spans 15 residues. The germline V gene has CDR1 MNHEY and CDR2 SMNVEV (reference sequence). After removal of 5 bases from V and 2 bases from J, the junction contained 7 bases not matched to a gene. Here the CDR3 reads CASSTNRGSNYGYTF. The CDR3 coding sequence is TGTGCCAGCAGTACGAACAGGGGGTCCAACTATGGCTACACCTTC.

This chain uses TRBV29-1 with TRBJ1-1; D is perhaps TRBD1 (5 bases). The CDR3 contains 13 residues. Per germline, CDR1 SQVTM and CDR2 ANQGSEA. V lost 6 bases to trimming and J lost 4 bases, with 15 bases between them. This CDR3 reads CSVFTGVGTEAFF. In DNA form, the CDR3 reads TGCAGCGTGTTCACAGGTGTAGGCACTGAAGCTTTCTTT.

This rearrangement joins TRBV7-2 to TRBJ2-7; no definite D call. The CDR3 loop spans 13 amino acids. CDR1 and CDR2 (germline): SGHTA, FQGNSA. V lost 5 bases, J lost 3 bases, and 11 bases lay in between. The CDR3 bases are TGTGCCAGCAGCCCCCTGGGTGGCTACGAGCAGTACTTC. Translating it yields CASSPLGGYEQYF.

The CDR3 DNA follows: TGTGCCAGCAGCCCCCCTAGCGGGAGTTACAATGAGCAGTTCTTC. Translating it yields CASSPPSGSYNEQFF. The chain joins TRBV7-9 to TRBJ2-1; 10 bases are a match to TRBD2. V lost 5 bases, J lost 4 bases, and 5 bases stayed unmatched. CDR1 SEHNR and CDR2 FQNEAQ come from the germline V gene (reference sequence). This CDR3 has 15 amino acids.

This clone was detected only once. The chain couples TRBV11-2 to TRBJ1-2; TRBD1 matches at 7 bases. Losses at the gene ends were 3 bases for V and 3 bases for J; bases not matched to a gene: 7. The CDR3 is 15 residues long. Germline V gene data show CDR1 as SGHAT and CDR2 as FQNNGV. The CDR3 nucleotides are TGTGCCAGCAGCTTCTTGACAGGGAATGACTATGGCTACACCTTC. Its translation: CASSFLTGNDYGYTF.

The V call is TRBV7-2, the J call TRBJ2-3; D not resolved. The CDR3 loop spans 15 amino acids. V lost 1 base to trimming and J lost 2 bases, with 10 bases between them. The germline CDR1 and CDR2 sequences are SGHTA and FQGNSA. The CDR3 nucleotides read TGTGCCAGCAGCTTAGTCCGCGGCCCCACAGATACGCAGTATTTT. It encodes CASSLVRGPTDTQYF.

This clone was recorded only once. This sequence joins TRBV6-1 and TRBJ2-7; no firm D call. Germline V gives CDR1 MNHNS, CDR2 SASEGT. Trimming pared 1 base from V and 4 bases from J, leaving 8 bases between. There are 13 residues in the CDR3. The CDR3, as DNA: TGTGCCAGCAGTGAAGGGCAGGAATACGAGCAGTACTTC. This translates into CASSEGQEYEQYF.

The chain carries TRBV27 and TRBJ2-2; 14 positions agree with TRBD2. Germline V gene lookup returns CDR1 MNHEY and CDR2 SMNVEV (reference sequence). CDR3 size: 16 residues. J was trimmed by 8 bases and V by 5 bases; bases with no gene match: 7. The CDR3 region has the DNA TGTGCCAGCAGTCTGACTAGCGGGAGGGCTCCAGGGGAGCTGTTTTTT. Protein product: CASSLTSGRAPGELFF.

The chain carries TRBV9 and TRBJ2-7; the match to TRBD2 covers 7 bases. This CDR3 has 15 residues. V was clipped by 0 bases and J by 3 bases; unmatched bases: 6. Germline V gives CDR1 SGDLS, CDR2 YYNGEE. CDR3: CASSVGNGGNYEQYF. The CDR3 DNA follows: TGTGCCAGCAGCGTAGGTAACGGGGGGAACTACGAGCAGTACTTC.

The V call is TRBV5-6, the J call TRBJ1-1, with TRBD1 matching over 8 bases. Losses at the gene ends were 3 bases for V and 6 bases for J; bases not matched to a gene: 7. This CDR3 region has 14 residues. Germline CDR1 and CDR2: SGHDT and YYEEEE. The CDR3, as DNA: TGTGCCAGCAGCTCCGACAGGGGATCGGCTGAAGCTTTCTTT. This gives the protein CASSSDRGSAEAFF.

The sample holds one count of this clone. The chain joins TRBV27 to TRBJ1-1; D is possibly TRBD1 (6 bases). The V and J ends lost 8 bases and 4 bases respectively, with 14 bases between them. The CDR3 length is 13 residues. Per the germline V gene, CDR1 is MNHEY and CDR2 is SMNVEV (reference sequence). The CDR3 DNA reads TGTGCCAGCGGGGCAACAGGGTCCACTGAAGCTTTCTTT. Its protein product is CASGATGSTEAFF.